This TCR beta chain was captured in a study of blood T cells in healthy people across ages. V dropped 8 bases and J dropped 6 bases, with 21 bases sitting between them. The germline CDR1 and CDR2 sequences are MNHNY and SVGAGI (reference sequence). The CDR3 loop spans 15 amino acids. A few counts support this clonotype. The second PCR ran roughly 6 to 11 cycles with a sample-barcoded 5' primer and J-beta primers. One entry per CDR3 protein, called by TCRdb with MiXCR from the 5' RACE reads. The sample shows about 1.6 million distinct CDR3 sequences, about 35% of them seen only once. Sample: blood. This sequence joins TRBV6-6 and TRBJ2-3; either TRBD1 or TRBD2 may supply D (5 bases each). The origin of this receptor is a young woman in good health. The CDR3 sequence is CASRSRDHRVDTQYF. As DNA, the CDR3 is TGTGCCAGCCGCTCCCGGGACCATCGCGTCGATACGCAGTATTTT.